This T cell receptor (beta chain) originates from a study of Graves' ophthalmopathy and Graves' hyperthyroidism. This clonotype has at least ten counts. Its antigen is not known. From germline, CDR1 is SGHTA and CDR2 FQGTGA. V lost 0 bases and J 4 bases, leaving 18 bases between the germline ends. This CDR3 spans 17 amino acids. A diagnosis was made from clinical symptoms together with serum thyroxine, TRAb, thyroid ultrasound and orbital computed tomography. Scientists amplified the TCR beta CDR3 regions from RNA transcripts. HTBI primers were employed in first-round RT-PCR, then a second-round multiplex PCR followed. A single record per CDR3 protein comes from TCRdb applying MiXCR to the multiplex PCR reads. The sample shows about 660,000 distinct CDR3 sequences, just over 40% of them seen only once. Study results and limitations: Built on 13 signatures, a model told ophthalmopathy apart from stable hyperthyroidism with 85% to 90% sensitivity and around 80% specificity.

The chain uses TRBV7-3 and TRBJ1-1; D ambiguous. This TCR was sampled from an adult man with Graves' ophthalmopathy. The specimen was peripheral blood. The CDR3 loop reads CASSLTDRAGWGTEAFF. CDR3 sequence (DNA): TGTGCCAGCAGCTTAACGGATCGGGCAGGCTGGGGCACTGAAGCTTTCTTT.